This T cell receptor (beta chain) comes out of a study of spatial heterogeneity in lung cancer. About the study: Matched bulk RNA-seq gave a T cell module score that correlated strongly with tumor-region TCR transcript counts.

CDR1 is SGHTA, CDR2 FQGNSA, per germline. This CDR3 spans 18 amino acids. V lost 3 bases and J 5 bases, leaving 20 bases between the germline ends. Points from the study as a whole: Within tumors, counts of expanded alpha and beta TCRs tracked tumor mutation counts.

Specified time point: sample taken at primary tumor resection. Every TCR cDNA molecule bore a unique molecular identifier. One entry per CDR3 protein, called by TCRdb with MiXCR from the 5' RACE reads. The sample yields roughly 18,000 distinct CDR3 sequences, about 9.6% seen once. In its sample, this clonotype was seen many times. Its antigen remains unidentified. Found in a library prepared for alpha chains, this beta chain is an off-target read, and its abundance has little meaning. This sequence originates from a female donor with early-stage non-small cell lung cancer. The source material was lung tumor tissue, sampled at surgery. The gene calls are TRBV7-2 and TRBJ2-6; D is undetermined. In DNA, the CDR3 is TGTGCCAGCAGCTTTCCTCGTGGAAGGGCCCCCCGGGCCAACGTCCTGACTTTC. Its protein product is CASSFPRGRAPRANVLTF.